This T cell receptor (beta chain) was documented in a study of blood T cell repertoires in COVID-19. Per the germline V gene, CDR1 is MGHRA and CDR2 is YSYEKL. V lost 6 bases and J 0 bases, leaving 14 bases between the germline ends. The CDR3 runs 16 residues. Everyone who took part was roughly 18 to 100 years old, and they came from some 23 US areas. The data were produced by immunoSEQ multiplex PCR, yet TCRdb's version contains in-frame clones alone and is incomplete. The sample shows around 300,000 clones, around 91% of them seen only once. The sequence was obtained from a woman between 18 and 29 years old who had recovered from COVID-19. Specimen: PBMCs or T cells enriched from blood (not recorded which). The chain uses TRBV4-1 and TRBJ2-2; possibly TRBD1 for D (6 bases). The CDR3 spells CASSPRDTANTGELFF. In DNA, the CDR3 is TGCGCCAGCAGTCCCCGGGACACCGCGAACACCGGGGAGCTGTTTTTT.